This is a list of T cell receptor beta chains from one sample in a study of blood T cell repertoires in COVID-19. Repertoires were generated with immunoSEQ multiplex PCR, while TCRdb's copy carries only in-frame clones and drops some. Found here are over 150,000 clones, approximately 80% of them singletons; the top ten hold roughly 2.8%. The sample consisted of peripheral blood. These receptors all come from a woman in her sixties with acute or convalescent COVID-19. CDR3s leave out the opening cysteine and the closing phenylalanine or tryptophan. Fields, in order: V gene, CDR3 protein.

TRBV18 | ASSINGQTSSGNTIY
TRBV19 | ASSISRGTQY
TRBV7-9 | ASSSPRDRGQETQY
TRBV11-2 | ASSLVGGGTYEQY
TRBV5-6 | ASSLYGTSATDTQY
TRBV7-2 | ASSLPLRGRILTGELF
TRBV6-5 | ASSSLVLQGGYT
TRBV6-2/TRBV6-3 | ASSTGVRGQY
TRBV28 | ASSRGGTDTQY
TRBV6-6 | ASHRVGNQPQH
TRBV10-3 | AIGPSSGGYNEQF
TRBV4-3 | ASSQESGTGGTEAF
TRBV27 | ASSWGTGGSYNSPLH
TRBV28 | ASSSLAQGQFNIQY
TRBV27 | ASSLTSGSGTQY
TRBV24-1 | ATSEGTGGARTDTQY
TRBV30 | AWRLAGARDTQY
TRBV5-4 | ASSGPRDRATYEQY
TRBV25-1 | ASTPTGAYEQY
TRBV24-1 | ATSESGTGGIGYT
TRBV24-1 | ATSDATGTSGIGETQY
TRBV28 | ASGGQPQETQY
TRBV30 | AWSVAADTQY
TRBV19 | ASGQGYGYT
TRBV4-3 | ASSQVRDSATYGYT
TRBV20-1 | SARDREQY
TRBV4-2 | ASSQTGAGYGYT
TRBV9 | ASSPYEGTRGNSPLH
TRBV7-2 | ASSLDSGQGGRAF